The 2 T cell receptor beta chains in this list originate from one sample, sequenced in a study of tumour-infiltrating T cells in Burkitt lymphoma. The data were produced by immunoSEQ multiplex PCR, yet TCRdb's version contains in-frame clones alone and is incomplete. The sample records thousands of clones, 10% being singletons. Specimen: tumor tissue. These receptors were taken from a human donor with diffuse large B-cell lymphoma.

The gene calls are TRBV10-2 and TRBJ1-2, with no clear D. The CDR3 length is 13 residues. Germline CDR1 and CDR2: WSHSY and SAAADI. Trimming removed 1 base at V and 3 bases at J, with 6 bases between. CDR3 amino acids: CASSEWEYYGYTF. In nucleotides, the CDR3 is TGCGCCAGCAGTGAGTGGGAGTACTATGGCTACACCTTC.

V and J are TRBV2 and TRBJ2-2; D tentatively reads TRBD1 or TRBD2 (5 bases each). The germline CDR1 and CDR2 sequences are SNHLY and FYNNEI. Between the trimmed V and J ends, which lost 8 bases and 2 bases, there was a span of 12 bases. The CDR3 is made up of 14 amino acids. CDR3 sequence: CASAERDNTGELFF. CDR3 DNA: TGTGCCAGCGCGGAGAGGGACAACACCGGGGAGCTGTTTTTT. Supplemented by reference TRBV2 and TRBJ2-2, the full variable domain reads EPEVTQTPSHQVTQMGQEVILRCVPISNHLYFYWYRQILGQKVEFLVSFYNNEISEKSEIFDDQFSVERPDGSNFTLKIRSTKLEDSAMYFCASAERDNTGELFFGEGSRLTVL.